The 8 T cell receptor beta chains below were found in one sample sequenced in a study of T cell changes during pregnancy in multiple sclerosis. Using immunoSEQ multiplex PCR, the repertoire was profiled, and TCRdb retains in-frame clones only, with some absent. The sample has about 40,000 clones, 88% seen once; the top ten hold 1.2%. The material sequenced was CD4+ T cells from peripheral blood mononuclear cells, taken before pregnancy. The receptors originated from a female donor with multiple sclerosis, enrolled in a pregnancy study.

The chain couples TRBV5-6 to TRBJ1-6; 7 bases are shared with TRBD1. Trimming removed 5 bases from V and 8 bases from J; junction bases left unmatched: 1. The germline gives CDR1 SGHDT, CDR2 YYEEEE. This CDR3 has 12 amino acids. The chain's CDR3 is CASRGGYSPLHF. CDR3 sequence (DNA): TGTGCCAGCAGAGGGGGCTATTCACCCCTCCACTTT.

The chain links TRBV18 to TRBJ2-1; TRBD2 matches 12 bases. Germline trimming cut 5 bases from V and 6 bases from J; bases unmatched to any gene: 8. CDR3 length: 16 residues. Germline values: CDR1 KGHSH, CDR2 LQKENI. The CDR3 loop is CASSSRTSGTGNEQFF. The CDR3 coding sequence is TGTGCCAGCTCATCCCGGACTAGCGGGACCGGCAATGAGCAGTTCTTC.

This clone occurred once. This chain uses TRBV4-1 with TRBJ2-2; TRBD2 matches 11 bases. V shed 1 base, J shed 0 bases, and the junction held 4 bases outside the gene matches. The CDR3 spans 18 residues. The germline CDR1 and CDR2 sequences are MGHRA and YSYEKL. DNA for the CDR3: TGCGCCAGCAGCCAAGGGGGACTAGCGGCACCGAACACCGGGGAGCTGTTTTTT. It codes for CASSQGGLAAPNTGELFF.

The CDR3 loop is CASSPAGSTDTQYF. CDR3 nucleotide sequence: TGTGCCAGCAGTCCGGCGGGGAGCACAGATACGCAGTATTTT. This chain joins TRBV2 and TRBJ2-3, with D possibly TRBD2 on 6 matching bases. Germline loops: CDR1 SNHLY, CDR2 FYNNEI. Trimming stripped 5 bases from V and 0 bases from J, with 9 bases between. The CDR3 spans 14 residues.

This clone was seen once. The chain combines TRBV9 with TRBJ2-5, with 7 positions matching TRBD2. The V and J ends lost 0 bases and 5 bases, in that order; junction bases with no gene match: 4. The germline V gene has CDR1 SGDLS and CDR2 YYNGEE. This CDR3 comprises 14 residues. This chain's CDR3 is CASSVAGGSETQYF. CDR3 DNA: TGTGCCAGCAGCGTAGCTGGCGGGAGTGAGACCCAGTACTTC.

This clone appeared a single time. The V and J genes are TRBV21-1 and TRBJ1-2; the listed D gene, TRBD1, was not tested against the DNA. TRBV21-1 is assigned pseudogene status. The CDR3 runs to 14 residues. DNA for the CDR3: TGTGCCAGCAGCAAACGCGAGGGGGCGTCTGGCTACACCTTC. It codes for CASSKREGASGYTF.

V gene TRBV18 combines with J gene TRBJ2-2; TRBD1 is a possible D gene (6 bases). Looked up from germline, CDR1 is KGHSH and CDR2 is LQKENI. This CDR3 is 15 amino acids long. The V and J ends lost 4 bases and 6 bases respectively, with 15 bases between them. The CDR3 spells CASSQGVPGSGELFF. The CDR3 DNA follows: TGTGCCAGCTCACAGGGGGTTCCGGGATCCGGGGAGCTGTTTTTT.

The chain links TRBV20-1 to TRBJ2-7; D is ambiguous. The germline CDR1 and CDR2 sequences are DFQATT and SNEGSKA (reference sequence). V lost 3 bases to trimming and J lost 3 bases, with 6 bases between them. The CDR3 contains 11 residues. The CDR3 bases are TGCAGTGCTAGTGCGATCTACGAGCAGTACTTC. Protein sequence: CSASAIYEQYF.